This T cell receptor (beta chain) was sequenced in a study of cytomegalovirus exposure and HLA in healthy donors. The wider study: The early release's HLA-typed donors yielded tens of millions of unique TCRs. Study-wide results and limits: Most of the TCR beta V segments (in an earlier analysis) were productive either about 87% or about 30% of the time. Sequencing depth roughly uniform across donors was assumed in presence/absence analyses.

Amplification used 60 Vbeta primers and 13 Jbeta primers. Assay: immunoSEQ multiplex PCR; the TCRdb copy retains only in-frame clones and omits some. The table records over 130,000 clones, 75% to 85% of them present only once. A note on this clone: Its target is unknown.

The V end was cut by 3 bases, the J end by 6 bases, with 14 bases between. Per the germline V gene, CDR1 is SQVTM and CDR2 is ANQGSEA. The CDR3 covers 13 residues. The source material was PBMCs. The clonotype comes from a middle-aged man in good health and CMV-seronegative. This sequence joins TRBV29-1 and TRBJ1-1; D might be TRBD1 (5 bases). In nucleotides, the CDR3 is TGCAGCGTTGACAGGGTTTTATCTCCTGAAGCTTTCTTT. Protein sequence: CSVDRVLSPEAFF.